The source of this T cell receptor beta chain is a study of regulatory T cells in long-lasting Graves disease. Time point indicated: newly diagnosed GD, antithyroid drugs for less than 3 months. The TCR library was made from RNA that had been extracted from PBMCs in TRIzol. This clonotype was seen ten or more times. Per germline, CDR1 SGHAT and CDR2 FQNNGV. The length of the CDR3 is 13 residues. Trimming stripped 1 base from V and 4 bases from J, with 8 bases between. To make TCR beta libraries, researchers used iRepertoire HTBI primers and Arm-PCR of CDR3 regions. Each CDR3 protein gets one entry after TCRdb re-called the multiplex PCR reads with MiXCR. The sample includes about 560,000 distinct CDR3 sequences, around 15% of them seen just once. These sequences were also reported in another study, on T cells in Graves' hyperthyroidism and ophthalmopathy. That study adds: Clonotypes that were expanded in thyroid above 0.001 mostly appeared in blood too.

The rearrangement uses TRBV11-2 and TRBJ2-7, with no clear D. The sample was peripheral blood mononuclear cells (PBMCs), taken at new diagnosis, from a patient treated with antithyroid drugs. The clonotype was recovered from a man in his late teens or twenties with Graves disease. The CDR3 here is CASSLVPFYEQYF. For the CDR3, the DNA is TGTGCCAGCAGCTTAGTGCCATTTTACGAGCAGTACTTC.